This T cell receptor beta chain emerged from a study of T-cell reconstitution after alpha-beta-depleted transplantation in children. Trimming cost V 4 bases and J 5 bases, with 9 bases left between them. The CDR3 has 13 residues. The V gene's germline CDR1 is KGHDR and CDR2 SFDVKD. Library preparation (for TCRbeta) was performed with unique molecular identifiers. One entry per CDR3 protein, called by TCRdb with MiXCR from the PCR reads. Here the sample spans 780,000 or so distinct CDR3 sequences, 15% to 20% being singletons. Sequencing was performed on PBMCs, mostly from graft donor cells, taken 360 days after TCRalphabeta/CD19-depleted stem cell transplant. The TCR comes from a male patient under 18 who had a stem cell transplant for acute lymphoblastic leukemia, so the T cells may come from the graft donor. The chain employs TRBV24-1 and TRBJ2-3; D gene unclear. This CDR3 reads CATSDPTLDTQYF. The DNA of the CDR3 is TGTGCCACCAGTGACCCGACGTTAGATACGCAGTATTTT.